The 15 T cell receptor beta chains given below trace back to one sample, sequenced in a study of cytomegalovirus exposure and HLA in healthy donors. This PCR relied on a set of 60 Vbeta primers and 13 Jbeta primers. Generated by immunoSEQ multiplex PCR, the TCRdb table keeps only in-frame clones and is missing some. The sample has 130,000 to 150,000 clones, around three quarters seen once. Sequencing was performed on PBMCs. The receptors were gathered from a man aged 35 to 55 in good health and CMV-seropositive.

This clone was picked up one time. This chain joins TRBV4-1 and TRBJ2-1; the match to TRBD2 covers 7 bases. The V gene's germline CDR1 is MGHRA and CDR2 YSYEKL. The CDR3 sequence is 15 residues long. After removal of 4 bases from V and 3 bases from J, the junction contained 6 bases not matched to a gene. The CDR3 nucleotides are TGCGCCAGCAGCCGAACCGGGACTAACTACAATGAGCAGTTCTTC. Translation gives CASSRTGTNYNEQFF.

This rearrangement joins TRBV25-1 to TRBJ1-2; a possible D gene is TRBD1 (6 bases). V lost 2 bases, J lost 6 bases, and 7 bases lay in between. CDR3 length: 12 residues. CDR1 MGHDK and CDR2 SYGVNS come from the germline V gene. The CDR3 region is CASSEGGNGYTF. The CDR3 DNA reads as TGTGCCAGCAGTGAAGGGGGCAATGGCTACACCTTC.

V and J are TRBV7-6 and TRBJ2-7, with D maybe TRBD2 (6 bases). Germline CDR1 SGHVS, CDR2 FNYEAQ. The CDR3 has 15 amino acids. V gave up 5 bases and J gave up 0 bases, with 14 bases separating them. Here the CDR3 DNA reads TGTGCCAGCAGCGCCTTTCCGGGAGTCTCCTACGAGCAGTACTTC. As protein: CASSAFPGVSYEQYF.

V usage is TRBV12-5 and J usage is TRBJ2-7; 8 bases are shared with TRBD1. The junction had 12 bases not matched to a gene; V was cut back by 7 bases and J by 7 bases. The CDR3 runs 14 residues. The V gene's germline CDR1 is LGHNT and CDR2 FRNRAP. CDR3 sequence: CASARTGTSLEQYF. Here the CDR3 DNA reads TGTGCTAGTGCCCGGACAGGGACCTCCTTGGAGCAGTACTTC.

The CDR3 DNA reads as TGTGCCAGCAGCTTGATGCCCAGTAACTATGGCTACACCTTC. It specifies CASSLMPSNYGYTF. This chain joins TRBV7-9 and TRBJ1-2; D gene uncertain. CDR1 and CDR2 from the germline V gene are SEHNR and FQNEAQ (reference sequence). Trimming pared 3 bases from V and 1 base from J, leaving 9 bases between. The CDR3 is 14 residues long.

The chain carries TRBV25-1 and TRBJ1-3, with D possibly matching TRBD1 (6 bases). Between the trimmed V and J ends, which lost 5 bases and 4 bases, there was a span of 21 bases. The CDR3 loop spans 17 amino acids. The germline V gene has CDR1 MGHDK and CDR2 SYGVNS. The CDR3 loop reads CASSLSWGTRIGNTIYF. For the CDR3, the DNA is TGTGCCAGCAGTCTTTCTTGGGGGACAAGAATAGGAAACACCATATATTTT.

Notes on this clone: At the DNA level, this CDR3 is encoded by other sequences in the same sample as well. The V gene is TRBV18, the J gene TRBJ1-2, with D possibly being TRBD1 (5 bases). CDR3 length: 13 residues. The V end was cut by 3 bases, the J end by 4 bases, with 9 bases between. Germline values: CDR1 KGHSH, CDR2 LQKENI. The CDR3 coding sequence is TGTGCCAGCTCACCCCCGGGACTCTATGGCTACACCTTC. It translates to CASSPPGLYGYTF.

The chain links TRBV28 to TRBJ1-1; D ambiguous. The germline V and J ends were trimmed by 6 bases and 8 bases, with 10 bases remaining between them. The CDR3 covers 11 residues. Germline-derived CDR1 and CDR2 are MDHEN and SYDVKM. DNA of the CDR3: TGTGCCAGCAGCTTTAGGGAGGAAGCTTTCTTT. The encoded protein is CASSFREEAFF.

V and J are TRBV18 and TRBJ2-6; 7 bases fit TRBD1. After removal of 4 bases from V and 2 bases from J, the junction contained 17 bases not matched to a gene. This CDR3 comprises 20 residues. The V gene's germline CDR1 is KGHSH and CDR2 LQKENI. The CDR3 protein is CASSLRLPGQKKAGANVLTF. The CDR3 bases are TGTGCCAGCTCACTACGACTTCCGGGACAGAAAAAGGCTGGGGCCAACGTCCTGACTTTC.

Regarding this clone: Its ends do not fully match the called genes, so a read error is possible. This chain links TRBV25-1 with TRBJ2-5; 8 nucleotides match TRBD2. Germline V gives CDR1 MGHDK, CDR2 SYGVNS. CDR3 length: 17 amino acids. The CDR3 sequence is CASTGLAVNIDQGTQYF. CDR3 DNA: TGTGCCAGCACTGGACTAGCCGTAAACATAGACCAAGGGACCCAGTACTTC.

J is TRBJ2-7 and V is TRBV19, with D possibly being TRBD2 (6 bases). V lost 2 bases to trimming and J lost 4 bases, with 15 bases between them. Germline CDR1 and CDR2: LNHDA and SQIVND (reference sequence). The CDR3 is 15 amino acids. CDR3 sequence (DNA): TGTGCCAGTAGTATATTGCCGGGAGCAGTATACGAGCAGTACTTC. It is translated as CASSILPGAVYEQYF.

V usage is TRBV28 and J usage is TRBJ2-2; perhaps TRBD2 as D (6 bases). V was cut by 5 bases and J by 8 bases, with 18 bases left in between. The CDR3 sequence is 15 residues long. CDR1 and CDR2 from the germline V gene are MDHEN and SYDVKM. As DNA, the CDR3 is TGTGCCAGCAGTCTCCCTGCGGGCGGAGGGGGGGAGCTGTTTTTT. This translates into CASSLPAGGGGELFF.

J is TRBJ2-1 and V is TRBV7-3; 10 bases are shared with TRBD2. The J segment lost 6 bases and the V segment lost 4 bases, leaving 6 bases of the junction unmatched. The CDR3 runs to 15 residues. CDR1 and CDR2 from the germline V gene are SGHTA and FQGTGA. The chain's CDR3 is CASSYGTSEFNEQFF. The DNA of the CDR3 is TGTGCCAGCAGCTACGGGACTAGCGAGTTCAATGAGCAGTTCTTC.

This clone was picked up a small number of times. The chain links TRBV11-2 to TRBJ2-5, with a possible D match to TRBD1 (5 bases). With 2 bases removed from V and 1 base from J, the gap between germline ends came to 11 bases. The germline gives CDR1 SGHAT, CDR2 FQNNGV. This CDR3 region has 15 residues. The DNA for the CDR3 is TGTGCCAGCAGCTTATGGGCAGGGCCCCAAGAGACCCAGTACTTC. As protein: CASSLWAGPQETQYF.

The J gene is TRBJ2-2, the V gene TRBV21-1; no check of the table's D call, TRBD1, against the DNA was made. TRBV21-1 is listed as a pseudogene. This CDR3 has 17 residues. In DNA form, the CDR3 reads TGTGCCAGCAGCAAGATTCGGGACACCCCGAGCACCGGGGAGCTGTTTTTT. Residues: CASSKIRDTPSTGELFF.